A selection of T cell receptor beta chains follows, all from one sample in a study of CD4 T cells in relation to SARS-CoV-2 and coronaviruses. Method: immunoSEQ multiplex PCR; TCRdb's copy keeps in-frame clones and lacks some. The sample has roughly 16,000 clones, roughly 80% seen once. No antigen has been assigned to these receptors. The sample consisted of CD4+ T cells from PBMCs, cultured in vitro. These receptors all stem from a human donor in good health. CDR3s include the opening cysteine and the closing phenylalanine or tryptophan. The D gene is left open where the match is weak. For some rows the clone size is stated as once, few or many, or as a class when expanded; others skip it.

d_gene: TRBD2; j_gene: TRBJ2-7; abundance: .; v_gene: TRBV10-3; CDR3nt: TGTGCCATCAGTGAGTCTTTACTAGCGGGAGGAGTTGAGTACTTC; CDR3aa: CAISESLLAGGVEYF
d_gene: .; j_gene: TRBJ2-3; abundance: .; v_gene: TRBV5-1; CDR3nt: TGCGCCAGCAGCTTAGACGGTGCAGGGGCCACAGATACGCAGTATTTT; CDR3aa: CASSLDGAGATDTQYF
d_gene: .; j_gene: TRBJ1-1; abundance: once; v_gene: TRBV6-1; CDR3nt: TGTGCCAGCAGTGAAGAAGTCATGGGGGACACTGAAGCTTTCTTT; CDR3aa: CASSEEVMGDTEAFF
d_gene: .; j_gene: TRBJ1-2; abundance: .; v_gene: TRBV29-1; CDR3nt: TGCAGCGTGCTCTGGAAAAATGGCTACACCTTC; CDR3aa: CSVLWKNGYTF
d_gene: .; j_gene: TRBJ1-4; abundance: .; v_gene: TRBV5-4; CDR3nt: TGTGCCAGCAGCCCGGACAGCGCAGCTAATGAAAAACTGTTTTTT; CDR3aa: CASSPDSAANEKLFF
d_gene: .; j_gene: TRBJ2-1; abundance: .; v_gene: TRBV29-1; CDR3nt: TGCACCACAACCGGGGGCTACAATGAGCAGTTCTTC; CDR3aa: CTTTGGYNEQFF
d_gene: .; j_gene: TRBJ2-1; abundance: .; v_gene: TRBV6-5; CDR3nt: TGTGCCAGCAGTCTCGGGCCACCCTCCTACAATGAGCAGTTCTTC; CDR3aa: CASSLGPPSYNEQFF
d_gene: TRBD2; j_gene: TRBJ2-3; abundance: .; v_gene: TRBV11-2; CDR3nt: TGTGCCAGCAGCTTCGGTCCTAGCGGGGGTCAGGATACGCAGTATTTT; CDR3aa: CASSFGPSGGQDTQYF
d_gene: .; j_gene: TRBJ1-2; abundance: few; v_gene: TRBV5-1; CDR3nt: TGCGCCAGCAGCAAGGACGTTAACTATGGCTACACCTTC; CDR3aa: CASSKDVNYGYTF
d_gene: .; j_gene: TRBJ1-6; abundance: .; v_gene: TRBV6-5; CDR3nt: TGTGCCAGCAGTTACTCGATATCAGGGGCGGCTTCACCCCTCCACTTT; CDR3aa: CASSYSISGAASPLHF
d_gene: TRBD1; j_gene: TRBJ2-1; abundance: .; v_gene: TRBV5-4; CDR3nt: TGTGCCAGCAGCTTGGGACAGGGGGGACACAATGAGCAGTTCTTC; CDR3aa: CASSLGQGGHNEQFF
d_gene: TRBD2; j_gene: TRBJ2-3; abundance: .; v_gene: TRBV5-1; CDR3nt: TGCGCCAGCAGCTCCGGGACTAGCGGCAGCACAGATACGCAGTATTTT; CDR3aa: CASSSGTSGSTDTQYF
d_gene: .; j_gene: TRBJ2-7; abundance: .; v_gene: TRBV27; CDR3nt: TGTGCCAGCAGCATGGAACCGGGACAACTCTACGAGCAGTACTTC; CDR3aa: CASSMEPGQLYEQYF
d_gene: .; j_gene: TRBJ1-4; abundance: .; v_gene: TRBV7-9; CDR3nt: TGTGCCAGCAGCCTAGGGGCGGGGCGAGAAAAACTGTTTTTT; CDR3aa: CASSLGAGREKLFF
d_gene: .; j_gene: TRBJ2-7; abundance: .; v_gene: TRBV25-1; CDR3nt: TGTGCCAGCAGTGGGGGGGCTAGCGGCACCTACGAGCAGTACTTC; CDR3aa: CASSGGASGTYEQYF
d_gene: .; j_gene: TRBJ2-7; abundance: large; v_gene: TRBV7-9; CDR3nt: TGTGCCAGCAGCGGCCCAGGCAACTCGGGGGAGAGGATCTACGAGCAGTACTTC; CDR3aa: CASSGPGNSGERIYEQYF
d_gene: TRBD1; j_gene: TRBJ2-5; abundance: .; v_gene: TRBV9; CDR3nt: TGTGCCAGCAGCCCATCAACTCCGGGACAGGGGTGGGAAGAGACCCAGTACTTC; CDR3aa: CASSPSTPGQGWEETQYF
d_gene: .; j_gene: TRBJ2-1; abundance: .; v_gene: TRBV29-1; CDR3nt: TGCAGCCTGACACCTACGGGTAATGAGCAGTTCTTC; CDR3aa: CSLTPTGNEQFF
d_gene: .; j_gene: TRBJ2-5; abundance: .; v_gene: TRBV9; CDR3nt: TGTGCCAGCAGCGTAGAAGGGGGGCTTGGGACCCAGTACTTC; CDR3aa: CASSVEGGLGTQYF
d_gene: TRBD2; j_gene: TRBJ2-1; abundance: .; v_gene: TRBV15; CDR3nt: TGTGCCACCAGCAGGGCTAGCGGCTCCTACAATGAGCAGTTCTTC; CDR3aa: CATSRASGSYNEQFF
d_gene: .; j_gene: TRBJ1-5; abundance: .; v_gene: TRBV7-3; CDR3nt: TGTGCCAGCAGCTTAGAGGTTGATCAGCCCCAGCATTTT; CDR3aa: CASSLEVDQPQHF
d_gene: TRBD1; j_gene: TRBJ2-5; abundance: .; v_gene: TRBV23-1; CDR3nt: TGCGCCAGCAGTACCGGGACAGGGGTCGAGACCCAGTACTTC; CDR3aa: CASSTGTGVETQYF
d_gene: .; j_gene: TRBJ2-7; abundance: .; v_gene: TRBV7-6; CDR3nt: TGTGCCAGCAGCTTAGAGGATCGGTTTTACGAGCAGTACTTC; CDR3aa: CASSLEDRFYEQYF
d_gene: .; j_gene: TRBJ2-7; abundance: .; v_gene: TRBV7-2; CDR3nt: TGTGCCAGCAGCCTCTTCCCGACTGGCTACTACGAGCAGTACTTC; CDR3aa: CASSLFPTGYYEQYF
d_gene: .; j_gene: TRBJ1-2; abundance: .; v_gene: TRBV18; CDR3nt: TGTGCCAGCTCACCACCAGGGTACTATGGCTACACCTTC; CDR3aa: CASSPPGYYGYTF
d_gene: .; j_gene: TRBJ1-4; abundance: .; v_gene: TRBV6-5; CDR3nt: TGTGCCAGCAGCCCGGGACAAGACCATGAAAAACTGTTTTTT; CDR3aa: CASSPGQDHEKLFF
d_gene: .; j_gene: TRBJ2-1; abundance: .; v_gene: TRBV9; CDR3nt: TGTGCCAGCAGCGTAGCGGGGGCCCCTTACAATGAGCAGTTCTTC; CDR3aa: CASSVAGAPYNEQFF
d_gene: .; j_gene: TRBJ1-5; abundance: .; v_gene: TRBV28; CDR3nt: TGTGCCAGCACCAAATGGGGGAGCAATCAGCCCCAGCATTTT; CDR3aa: CASTKWGSNQPQHF
d_gene: .; j_gene: TRBJ2-7; abundance: once; v_gene: TRBV7-9; CDR3nt: TGTGCCAGCAGCACCGACCCTCTCACCCCGTCGGGAAGATACGAGCAGTACTTC; CDR3aa: CASSTDPLTPSGRYEQYF
d_gene: TRBD1; j_gene: TRBJ1-1; abundance: once; v_gene: TRBV5-4; CDR3nt: TGTGCCAGCAGCTCCCAGGGGGGCACTGAAGCTTTCTTT; CDR3aa: CASSSQGGTEAFF
d_gene: .; j_gene: TRBJ1-2; abundance: .; v_gene: TRBV27; CDR3nt: TGTGCCAGCAGTCCGGCCCGGGACACCGTCCCTCGGGGCTATGGCTACACCTTC; CDR3aa: CASSPARDTVPRGYGYTF
d_gene: TRBD2; j_gene: TRBJ2-1; abundance: .; v_gene: TRBV19; CDR3nt: TGTGCCAGTAGCCGACCCGGTGTGACTAGCCTGATCAATGAGCAGTTCTTC; CDR3aa: CASSRPGVTSLINEQFF
d_gene: TRBD2; j_gene: TRBJ2-1; abundance: .; v_gene: TRBV9; CDR3nt: TGTGCCAGCAGCGGACTTAGCGGGACCACCTACAATGAGCAGTTCTTC; CDR3aa: CASSGLSGTTYNEQFF
d_gene: TRBD1; j_gene: TRBJ1-2; abundance: .; v_gene: TRBV28; CDR3nt: TGTGCCAGCAGTTTATACGGGACAGGGGGCTATGGCTACACCTTC; CDR3aa: CASSLYGTGGYGYTF
d_gene: .; j_gene: TRBJ1-1; abundance: .; v_gene: TRBV6-4; CDR3nt: TGTGCCAGCAGTGACTCTTCGGGAAACACTGAAGCTTTCTTT; CDR3aa: CASSDSSGNTEAFF
d_gene: .; j_gene: TRBJ1-3; abundance: .; v_gene: TRBV9; CDR3nt: TGTGCCAGCAGCGGCGGGACACTCTCTGGAAACACCATATATTTT; CDR3aa: CASSGGTLSGNTIYF
d_gene: .; j_gene: TRBJ1-6; abundance: .; v_gene: TRBV5-6; CDR3nt: TGTGCCAGCAGTCCCTCACCTGGGGAGAGGGTAAATTCACCCCTCCACTTT; CDR3aa: CASSPSPGERVNSPLHF
d_gene: TRBD2; j_gene: TRBJ2-1; abundance: .; v_gene: TRBV19; CDR3nt: TGTGCCAGTAGGGCGGTGGTTGCTAGCGGCTACAATGAGCAGTTCTTC; CDR3aa: CASRAVVASGYNEQFF
d_gene: .; j_gene: TRBJ1-1; abundance: .; v_gene: TRBV5-1; CDR3nt: TGCGCCAGCAGCTTGTTTACAGGGATGAACACTGAAGCTTTCTTT; CDR3aa: CASSLFTGMNTEAFF
d_gene: TRBD2; j_gene: TRBJ2-3; abundance: .; v_gene: TRBV12-5; CDR3nt: TGTGCTAGTGGTAATTCTAGCGGGATTCTGATCGCAGATACGCAGTATTTT; CDR3aa: CASGNSSGILIADTQYF
d_gene: TRBD1; j_gene: TRBJ1-2; abundance: .; v_gene: TRBV6-5; CDR3nt: TGTGCCAGCAGGGGGACAGGGACCCATGGCTACACCTTC; CDR3aa: CASRGTGTHGYTF
d_gene: TRBD2; j_gene: TRBJ2-3; abundance: .; v_gene: TRBV5-1; CDR3nt: TGCGCCAGCAGCACGATAACAGGGACTAGCGGGATCCCGGCCCTCACAGATACGCAGTATTTT; CDR3aa: CASSTITGTSGIPALTDTQYF
d_gene: TRBD1; j_gene: TRBJ1-6; abundance: .; v_gene: TRBV3-1/TRBV3-2; CDR3nt: TGTGCCAGCAGCCAGCGAACGGGACAGGGATATTCACCCCTCCACTTT; CDR3aa: CASSQRTGQGYSPLHF
d_gene: .; j_gene: TRBJ2-5; abundance: .; v_gene: TRBV4-1; CDR3nt: TGCGCCAGCAGCCAACCCGGGAGTTTGAGAGAGACCCAGTACTTC; CDR3aa: CASSQPGSLRETQYF